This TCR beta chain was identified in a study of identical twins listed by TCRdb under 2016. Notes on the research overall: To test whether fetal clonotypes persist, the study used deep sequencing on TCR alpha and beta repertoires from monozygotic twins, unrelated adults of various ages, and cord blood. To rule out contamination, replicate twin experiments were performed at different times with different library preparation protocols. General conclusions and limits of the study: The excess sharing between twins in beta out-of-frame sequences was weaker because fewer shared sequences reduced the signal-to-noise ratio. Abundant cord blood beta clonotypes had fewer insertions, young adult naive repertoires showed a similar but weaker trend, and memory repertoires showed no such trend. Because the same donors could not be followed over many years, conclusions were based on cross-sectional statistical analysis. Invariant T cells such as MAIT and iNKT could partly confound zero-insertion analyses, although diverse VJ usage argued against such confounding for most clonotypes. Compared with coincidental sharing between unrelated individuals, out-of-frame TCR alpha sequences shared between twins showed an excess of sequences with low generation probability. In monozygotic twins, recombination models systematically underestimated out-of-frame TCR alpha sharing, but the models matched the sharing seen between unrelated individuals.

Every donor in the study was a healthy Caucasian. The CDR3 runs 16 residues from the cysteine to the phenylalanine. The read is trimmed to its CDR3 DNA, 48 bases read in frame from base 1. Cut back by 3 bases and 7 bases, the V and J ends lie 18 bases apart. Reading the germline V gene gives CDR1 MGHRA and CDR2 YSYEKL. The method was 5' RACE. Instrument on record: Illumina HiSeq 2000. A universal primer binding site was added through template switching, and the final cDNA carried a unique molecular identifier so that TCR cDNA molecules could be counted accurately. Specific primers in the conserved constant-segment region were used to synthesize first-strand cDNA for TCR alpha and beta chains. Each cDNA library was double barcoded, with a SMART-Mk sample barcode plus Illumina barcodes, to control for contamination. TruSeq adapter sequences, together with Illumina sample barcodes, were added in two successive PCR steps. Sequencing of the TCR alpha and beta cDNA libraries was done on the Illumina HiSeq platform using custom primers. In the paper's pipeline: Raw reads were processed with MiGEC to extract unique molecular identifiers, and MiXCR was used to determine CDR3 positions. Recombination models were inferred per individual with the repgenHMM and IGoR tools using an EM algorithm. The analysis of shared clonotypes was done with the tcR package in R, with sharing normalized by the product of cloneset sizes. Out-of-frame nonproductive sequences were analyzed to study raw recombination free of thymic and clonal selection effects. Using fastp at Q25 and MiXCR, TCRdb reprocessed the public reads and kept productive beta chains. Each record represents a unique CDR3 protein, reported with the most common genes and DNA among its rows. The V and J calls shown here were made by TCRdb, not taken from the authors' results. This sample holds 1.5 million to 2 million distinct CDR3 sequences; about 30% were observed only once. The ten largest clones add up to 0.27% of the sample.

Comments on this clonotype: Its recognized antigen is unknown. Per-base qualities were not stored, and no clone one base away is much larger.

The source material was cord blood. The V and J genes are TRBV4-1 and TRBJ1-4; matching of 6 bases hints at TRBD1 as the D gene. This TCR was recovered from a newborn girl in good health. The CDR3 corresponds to CASSQPTGREREKLFF. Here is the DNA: TGCGCCAGCAGCCAGCCCACAGGGAGAGAACGTGAAAAACTGTTTTTT.